The 13 T cell receptor beta chains below come from one sample, sequenced in a study of blood T cell repertoires in COVID-19. Clones were read by immunoSEQ multiplex PCR, and TCRdb kept only the in-frame ones, dropping some. This repertoire shows 150,000 or so clones, less than 80% found once; its top ten account for more than 3.5%. The specimen sequenced was peripheral blood. The source is a woman of 80 years or more with active or convalescent COVID-19.

V usage is TRBV19 and J usage is TRBJ1-3; 7 nucleotides agree with TRBD1. The CDR3 spans 14 residues. V shed 10 bases, J shed 3 bases, and the junction held 9 bases outside the gene matches. The germline V gene encodes CDR1 LNHDA and CDR2 SQIVND (reference sequence). CDR3: CATRKAGGGNTIYF. The CDR3 DNA follows: TGTGCCACCAGGAAAGCAGGGGGTGGAAACACCATATATTTT.

This sequence joins TRBV5-4 and TRBJ1-5; 9 bases map to TRBD1. This CDR3 is built from 15 residues. Per germline, CDR1 SGHNT and CDR2 YYREEE (reference sequence). V was clipped by 0 bases and J by 2 bases; unmatched bases: 0. In DNA, the CDR3 is TGTGCCAGCAGCTTGGGGACAGGGGGCAATCAGCCCCAGCATTTT. Translating it yields CASSLGTGGNQPQHF.

This clone has ten or more counts. This chain connects TRBV2 to TRBJ1-2, with D perhaps TRBD1 (6 bases). V lost 2 bases to trimming and J lost 4 bases, with 26 bases between them. This CDR3 is 19 amino acids long. Germline V CDR1 and CDR2: SNHLY, FYNNEI. CDR3 sequence: CASSETPRGWSRSGYGYTF. The CDR3 DNA follows: TGTGCCAGCAGTGAAACCCCCAGGGGTTGGTCTCGATCGGGCTATGGCTACACCTTC.

The rearrangement joins TRBV9 to TRBJ1-1, with TRBD1 identical over 7 bases. The CDR3 is 13 residues long. Germline V gives CDR1 SGDLS, CDR2 YYNGEE. V trimming: 8 bases; J trimming: 4 bases; junction bases outside the gene matches: 8. The CDR3 DNA reads TGTGCCAGGATAATACAGGGGAGCACTGAAGCTTTCTTT. This codes for CARIIQGSTEAFF.

The chain has TRBV28 and TRBJ1-5; D is ambiguous. The length of the CDR3 is 16 residues. Germline-derived CDR1 and CDR2 are MDHEN and SYDVKM. Trimming stripped 4 bases from V and 0 bases from J, with 13 bases between. CDR3 protein: CASSSPTADSNQPQHF. Written as DNA, the CDR3 is TGTGCCAGCAGTTCACCGACTGCTGATAGCAATCAGCCCCAGCATTTT.

The CDR3 sequence: CASSIAGGLGTEAFF. CDR3 DNA sequence: TGTGCCAGTAGTATAGCTGGAGGGCTCGGCACTGAAGCTTTCTTT. The chain couples TRBV19 to TRBJ1-1, with D unclear. This CDR3 is built from 15 residues. Germline V CDR1 and CDR2: LNHDA, SQIVND (reference sequence). V was clipped by 1 base and J by 4 bases, with 13 bases between them.

The V call is TRBV20-1, the J call TRBJ1-5; D may be TRBD1 (5 bases). Trimming removed 3 bases at V and 6 bases at J, with 21 bases between. CDR3 length: 16 amino acids. Germline V gene data show CDR1 as DFQATT and CDR2 as SNEGSKA (reference sequence). CDR3 amino acids: CSASKVGRQGFQPQHF. The CDR3 coding sequence is TGCAGTGCTAGTAAGGTAGGACGGCAGGGATTTCAGCCCCAGCATTTT.

The sample holds many counts of this clone. This chain connects TRBV6-2 or TRBV6-3 to TRBJ1-1, with D maybe TRBD1 (5 bases). Germline V gives CDR1 MNHEY, CDR2 SVGEGT. The CDR3 length is 15 residues. V shed 5 bases and J shed 0 bases, with 13 bases lying between them. The CDR3: CASSPLGGLNTEAFF. The CDR3 DNA follows: TGTGCCAGCAGTCCCCTCGGGGGTCTGAACACTGAAGCTTTCTTT.

The chain has TRBV4-3 and TRBJ2-1; a weak D match, TRBD2 (5 bases). The CDR3 contains 13 residues. Germline values: CDR1 LGHNA, CDR2 YSLEER. Trimming removed 1 base from V and 9 bases from J, with 10 bases in between. The CDR3 coding sequence is TGCGCCAGCAGCCAAGTACTACGGGGTGAGCAGTTCTTC. It is translated as CASSQVLRGEQFF.

This sequence joins TRBV7-9 and TRBJ2-2, with 8 bases aligning to TRBD2. The germline V gene has CDR1 SEHNR and CDR2 FQNEAQ (reference sequence). J lost 2 bases, V lost 5 bases, and 4 bases had no gene match. The CDR3 totals 15 residues. Written as DNA, the CDR3 is TGTGCCAGCAGCGGGCGGGGGGCTAACACCGGGGAGCTGTTTTTT. Translating it yields CASSGRGANTGELFF.

The gene calls are TRBV7-2 and TRBJ1-2, with D unresolved. The germline gives CDR1 SGHTA, CDR2 FQGNSA. The CDR3 extends over 15 amino acids. Trimming shortened V by 0 bases and J by 4 bases, and 12 bases separated the two germline ends. The CDR3 spells CASSLAGIKTYGYTF. In DNA, the CDR3 is TGTGCCAGCAGCTTAGCGGGCATCAAAACCTATGGCTACACCTTC. Full variable domain (rest looked up from reference TRBV7-2 and TRBJ1-2): GAGVSQSPSNKVTEKGKDVELRCDPISGHTALYWYRQSLGQGLEFLIYFQGNSAPDKSGLPSDRFSAERTGGSVSTLTIQRTQQEDSAVYLCASSLAGIKTYGYTFGSGTRLTVV.

This chain joins TRBV29-1 and TRBJ1-1; TRBD1 agrees at 7 bases. Germline assignment: CDR1 SQVTM and CDR2 ANQGSEA. V lost 3 bases, J lost 6 bases, and 4 bases stayed unmatched. This CDR3 has 12 amino acids. Here the CDR3 DNA reads TGCAGCGTTGATAGACAGGGCTCTGAAGCTTTCTTT. Its translation is CSVDRQGSEAFF.

The V and J genes are TRBV9 and TRBJ1-6; TRBD1 aligns across 8 bases. Trimming removed 4 bases from V and 5 bases from J; junction bases left unmatched: 2. Germline V gene sequence: CDR1 SGDLS, CDR2 YYNGEE. The CDR3 consists of 14 residues. The CDR3 sequence: CASSPGQDNSPLHF. The CDR3 nucleotides read TGTGCCAGCAGCCCGGGACAGGATAATTCACCCCTCCACTTT.